The sequence of this TCR beta chain was determined in a study of identical twins. MiXCR, run by TCRdb on the 5' RACE reads, gives a single entry per CDR3 protein. The table includes 400,000 to 650,000 distinct CDR3 sequences, 20% to 25% detected once. This clonotype has a handful of counts. These sequences were also reported in another study, on T cells expressing NK-cell markers.

This sequence was found in a woman between 18 and 29 years old in good health. Sequenced material: CD4+ T cells sorted from blood.

CDR3 DNA: TGCAGTGCTAGAGATGCGTACTTGAGTTCGTCAGATACGCAGTATTTT. This encodes CSARDAYLSSSDTQYF. The J gene is TRBJ2-3, the V gene TRBV20-1; no clear D. Trimming pared 0 bases from V and 4 bases from J, leaving 17 bases between. The CDR3 has 16 residues. Looked up from germline, CDR1 is DFQATT and CDR2 is SNEGSKA (reference sequence).